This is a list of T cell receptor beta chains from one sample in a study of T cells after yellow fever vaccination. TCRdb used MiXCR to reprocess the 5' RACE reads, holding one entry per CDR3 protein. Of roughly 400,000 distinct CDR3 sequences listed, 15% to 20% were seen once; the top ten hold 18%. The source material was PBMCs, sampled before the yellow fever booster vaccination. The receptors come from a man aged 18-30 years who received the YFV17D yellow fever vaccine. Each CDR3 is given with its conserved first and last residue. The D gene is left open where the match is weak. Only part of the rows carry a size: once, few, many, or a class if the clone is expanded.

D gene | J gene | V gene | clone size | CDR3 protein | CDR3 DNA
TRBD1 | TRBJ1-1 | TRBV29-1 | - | CSVEDLTGLEAFF | TGCAGCGTTGAAGACCTGACAGGGCTAGAAGCTTTCTTT
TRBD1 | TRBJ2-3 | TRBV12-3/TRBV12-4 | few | CASSQGTVQDTQYF | TGTGCCAGCAGTCAAGGGACAGTACAAGATACGCAGTATTTT
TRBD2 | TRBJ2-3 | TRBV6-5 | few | CASSYKGLAGGTDTQYF | TGTGCCAGCAGTTACAAGGGACTAGCGGGGGGAACAGATACGCAGTATTTT
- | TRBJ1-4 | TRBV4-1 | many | CASSRRLSNEKLFF | TGCGCCAGCAGCCGCCGGCTTTCAAATGAAAAACTGTTTTTT
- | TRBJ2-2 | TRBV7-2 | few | CASSPEPRRFENTGELFF | TGTGCCAGCAGCCCCGAACCCAGGCGATTCGAGAACACCGGGGAGCTGTTTTTT
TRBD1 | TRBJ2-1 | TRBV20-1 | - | CSDRGLNSYNEQFF | TGCAGCGACAGGGGGTTGAATTCCTACAATGAGCAGTTCTTC
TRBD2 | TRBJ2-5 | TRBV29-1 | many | CSATSGGQETQYF | TGCAGCGCCACGTCCGGGGGGCAAGAGACCCAGTACTTC
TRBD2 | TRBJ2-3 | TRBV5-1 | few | CASGPGLAVTDTQYF | TGCGCCAGCGGTCCTGGACTAGCGGTCACAGATACGCAGTATTTT
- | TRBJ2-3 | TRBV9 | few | CASSVQGPPGTQYF | TGTGCCAGCAGCGTCCAGGGGCCCCCAGGTACGCAGTATTTT
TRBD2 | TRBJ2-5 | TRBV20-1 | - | CSASLGLEETQYF | TGCAGTGCTAGTCTCGGACTAGAGGAGACCCAGTACTTC
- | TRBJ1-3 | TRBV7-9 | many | CASSFGQGNTIYF | TGTGCCAGCAGCTTTGGGCAGGGGAACACCATATATTTT
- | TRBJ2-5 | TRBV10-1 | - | CASSESEGQETQYF | TGCGCCAGCAGTGAGTCGGAAGGCCAAGAGACCCAGTACTTC
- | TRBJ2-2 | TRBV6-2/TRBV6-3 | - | CASSYSRNTGELFF | TGTGCCAGCAGTTATTCCCGGAACACCGGGGAGCTGTTTTTT
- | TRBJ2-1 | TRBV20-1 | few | CSGWGDSYNEQFF | TGCAGTGGCTGGGGGGACTCGTACAATGAGCAGTTCTTC
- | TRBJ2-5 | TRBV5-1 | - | CASSLMDRTQETQYF | TGCGCCAGCAGCTTGATGGACAGAACCCAAGAGACCCAGTACTTC
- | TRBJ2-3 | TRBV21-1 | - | CASSKEILQGRRDTQYF | TGTGCCAGCAGCAAAGAAATTCTCCAGGGGAGAAGAGATACGCAGTATTTT
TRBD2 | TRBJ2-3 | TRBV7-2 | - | CASSLVVSSGDPTDTQYF | TGTGCCAGCAGCTTAGTCGTTTCCAGCGGGGACCCCACAGATACGCAGTATTTT
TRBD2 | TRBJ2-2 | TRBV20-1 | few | CSARDSSGANTGELFF | TGCAGTGCTAGAGATTCAAGCGGGGCGAACACCGGGGAGCTGTTTTTT
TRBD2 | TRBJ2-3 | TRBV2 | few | CASRRLAEDTQYF | TGTGCCAGCAGACGCCTAGCGGAAGATACGCAGTATTTT
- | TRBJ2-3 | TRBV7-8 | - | CASSPSQGLSTDTQYF | TGTGCCAGCAGTCCATCACAGGGTCTTAGCACAGATACGCAGTATTTT
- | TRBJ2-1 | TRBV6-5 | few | CASSPPRGPYNEQFF | TGTGCCAGCAGCCCTCCCCGGGGGCCATACAATGAGCAGTTCTTC
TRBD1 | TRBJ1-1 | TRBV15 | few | CATSRPAGTVEAFF | TGTGCCACCAGCAGACCTGCCGGGACAGTAGAAGCTTTCTTT
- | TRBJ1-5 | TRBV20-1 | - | CSARDIAQPQHF | TGCAGTGCTAGAGATATAGCCCAGCCCCAGCATTTT